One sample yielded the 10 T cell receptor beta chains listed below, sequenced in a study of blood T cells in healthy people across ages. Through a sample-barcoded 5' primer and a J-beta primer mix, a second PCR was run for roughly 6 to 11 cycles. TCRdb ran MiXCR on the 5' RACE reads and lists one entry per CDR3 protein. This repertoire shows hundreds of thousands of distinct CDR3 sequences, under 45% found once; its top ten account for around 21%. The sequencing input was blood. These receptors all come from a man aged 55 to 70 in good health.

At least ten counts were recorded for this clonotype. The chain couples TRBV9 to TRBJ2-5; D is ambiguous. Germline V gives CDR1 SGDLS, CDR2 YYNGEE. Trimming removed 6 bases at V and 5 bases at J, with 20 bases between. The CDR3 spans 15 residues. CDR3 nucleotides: TGTGCCAGCAACCCCTCGGGCCATTGGGATGAGACCCAGTACTTC. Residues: CASNPSGHWDETQYF. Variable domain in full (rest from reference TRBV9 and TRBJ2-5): DSGVTQTPKHLITATGQRVTLRCSPRSGDLSVYWYQQSLDQGLQFLIQYYNGEERAKGNILERFSAQQFPDLHSELNLSSLELGDSALYFCASNPSGHWDETQYFGPGTRLLVL.

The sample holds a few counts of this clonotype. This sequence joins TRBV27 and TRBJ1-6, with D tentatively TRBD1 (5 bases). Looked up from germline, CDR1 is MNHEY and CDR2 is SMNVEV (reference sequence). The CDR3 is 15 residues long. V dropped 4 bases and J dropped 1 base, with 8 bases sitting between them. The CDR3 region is CASSWGGSYNSPLHF. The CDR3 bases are TGTGCCAGCAGTTGGGGGGGTTCCTATAATTCACCCCTCCACTTT.

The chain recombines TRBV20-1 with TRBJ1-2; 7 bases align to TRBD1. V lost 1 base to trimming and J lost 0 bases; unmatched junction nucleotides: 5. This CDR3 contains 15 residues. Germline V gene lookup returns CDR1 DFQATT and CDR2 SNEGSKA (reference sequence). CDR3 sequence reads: CSARVRDRANYGYTF. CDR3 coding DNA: TGCAGTGCTAGAGTCCGGGACAGAGCTAACTATGGCTACACCTTC.

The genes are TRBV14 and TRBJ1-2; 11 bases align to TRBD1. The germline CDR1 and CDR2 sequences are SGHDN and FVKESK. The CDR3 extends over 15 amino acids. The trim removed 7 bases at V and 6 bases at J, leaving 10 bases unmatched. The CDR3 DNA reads TGTGCCAGCAACGCGCCGGGACAGGGGGACGATGGCTACACCTTC. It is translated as CASNAPGQGDDGYTF.

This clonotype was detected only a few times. CDR3 coding DNA: TGTGCCAGCTCACCACCGTCCGGGACAGGGGGCAGGAATGAGCAGTTCTTC. Its protein is CASSPPSGTGGRNEQFF. The chain joins TRBV18 to TRBJ2-1, with 12 bases fitting TRBD1. The CDR3 sequence is 17 residues long. With V trimmed by 0 bases and J by 7 bases, 7 bases remained unmatched. The germline CDR1 and CDR2 sequences are KGHSH and LQKENI.

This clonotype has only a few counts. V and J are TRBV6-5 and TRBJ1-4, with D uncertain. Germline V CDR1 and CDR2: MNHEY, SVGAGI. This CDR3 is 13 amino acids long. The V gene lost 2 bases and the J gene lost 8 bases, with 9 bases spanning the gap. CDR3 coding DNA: TGTGCCAGCAGTTACCGGTCGAACGAAAAACTGTTTTTT. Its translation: CASSYRSNEKLFF.

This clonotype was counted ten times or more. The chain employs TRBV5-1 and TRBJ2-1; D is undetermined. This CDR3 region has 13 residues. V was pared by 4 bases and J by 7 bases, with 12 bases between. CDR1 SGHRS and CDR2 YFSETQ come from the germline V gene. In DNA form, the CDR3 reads TGCGCCAGCAGCCGACCCCCCGGGAATGAGCAGTTCTTC. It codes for CASSRPPGNEQFF.

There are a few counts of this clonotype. The CDR3, as DNA: TGCGCCAGCAGTGATTCCGGGACTAGCACAGATACGCAGTATTTT. Translating gives CASSDSGTSTDTQYF. The rearrangement uses TRBV4-1 and TRBJ2-3; tentatively, D is TRBD2 (6 bases). CDR3 size: 15 residues. Germline V CDR1 and CDR2: MGHRA, YSYEKL. Trimming took off 6 bases at V and 0 bases at J, with 13 bases between the two ends.

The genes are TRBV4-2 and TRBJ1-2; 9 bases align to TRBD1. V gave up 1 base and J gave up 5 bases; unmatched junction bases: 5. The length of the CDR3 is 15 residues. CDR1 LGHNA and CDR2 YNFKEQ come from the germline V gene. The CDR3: CASSQGRTGVYGYTF. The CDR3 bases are TGTGCCAGCAGCCAAGGCAGGACAGGGGTTTATGGCTACACCTTC.

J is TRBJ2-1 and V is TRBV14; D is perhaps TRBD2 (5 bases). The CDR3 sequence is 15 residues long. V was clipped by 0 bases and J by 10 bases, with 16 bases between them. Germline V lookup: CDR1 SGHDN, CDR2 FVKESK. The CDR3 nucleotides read TGTGCCAGCAGCCAAGATGCCAGAGGGCCATCGGAGCAGTTCTTC. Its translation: CASSQDARGPSEQFF.